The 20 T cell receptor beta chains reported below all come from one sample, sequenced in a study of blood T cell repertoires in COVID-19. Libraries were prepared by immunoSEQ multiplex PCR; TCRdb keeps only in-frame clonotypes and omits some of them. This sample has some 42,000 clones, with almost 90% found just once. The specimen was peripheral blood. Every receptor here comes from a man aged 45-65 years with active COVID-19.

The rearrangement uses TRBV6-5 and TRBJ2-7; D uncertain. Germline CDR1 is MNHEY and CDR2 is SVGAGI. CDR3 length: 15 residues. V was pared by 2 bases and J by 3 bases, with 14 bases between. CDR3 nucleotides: TGTGCCAGCAGTTACAGTCCTCCGTCTAACTACGAGCAGTACTTC. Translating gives CASSYSPPSNYEQYF.

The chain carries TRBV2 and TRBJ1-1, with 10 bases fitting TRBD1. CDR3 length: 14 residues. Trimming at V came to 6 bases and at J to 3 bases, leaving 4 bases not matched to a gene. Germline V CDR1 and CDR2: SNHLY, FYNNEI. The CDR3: CASRPGQGDTEAFF. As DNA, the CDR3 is TGTGCCAGCAGGCCCGGACAGGGGGACACTGAAGCTTTCTTT.

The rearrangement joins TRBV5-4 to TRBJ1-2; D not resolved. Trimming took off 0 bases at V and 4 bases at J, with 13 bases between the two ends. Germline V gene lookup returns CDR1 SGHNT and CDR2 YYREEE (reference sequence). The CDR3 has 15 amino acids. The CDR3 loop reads CASSLEGSRSYGYTF. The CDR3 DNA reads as TGTGCCAGCAGCTTGGAAGGCAGTAGGAGCTATGGCTACACCTTC.

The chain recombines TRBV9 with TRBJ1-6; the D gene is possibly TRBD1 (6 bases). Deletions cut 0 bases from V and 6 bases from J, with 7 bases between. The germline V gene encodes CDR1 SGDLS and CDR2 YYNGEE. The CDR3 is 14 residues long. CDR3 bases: TGTGCCAGCAGCGTAGAAGGGGGTAATTCACCCCTCCACTTT. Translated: CASSVEGGNSPLHF.

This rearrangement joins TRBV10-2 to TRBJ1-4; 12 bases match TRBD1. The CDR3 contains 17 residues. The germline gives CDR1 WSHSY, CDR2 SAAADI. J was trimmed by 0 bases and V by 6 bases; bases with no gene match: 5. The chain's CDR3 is CASRRGQGASTNEKLFF. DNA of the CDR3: TGCGCCAGCAGACGGGGACAGGGGGCGTCAACTAATGAAAAACTGTTTTTT.

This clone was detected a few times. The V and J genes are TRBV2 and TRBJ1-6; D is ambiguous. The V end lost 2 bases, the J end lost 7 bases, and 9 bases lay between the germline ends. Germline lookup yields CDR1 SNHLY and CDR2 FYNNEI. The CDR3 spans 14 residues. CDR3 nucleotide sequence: TGTGCCAGCAGTGAACCCGGGGAGAATTCACCCCTCCACTTT. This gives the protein CASSEPGENSPLHF.

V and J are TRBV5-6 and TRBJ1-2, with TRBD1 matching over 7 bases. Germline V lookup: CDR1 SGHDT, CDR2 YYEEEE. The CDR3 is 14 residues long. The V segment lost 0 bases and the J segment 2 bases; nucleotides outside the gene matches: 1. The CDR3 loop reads CASSLGQGNYGYTF. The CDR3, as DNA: TGTGCCAGCAGCTTGGGACAGGGAAACTATGGCTACACCTTC.

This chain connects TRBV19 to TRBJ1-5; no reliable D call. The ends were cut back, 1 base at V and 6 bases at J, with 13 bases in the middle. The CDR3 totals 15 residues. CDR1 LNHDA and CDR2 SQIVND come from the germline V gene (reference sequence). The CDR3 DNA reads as TGTGCCAGTAGTATAGCTGCAACTAGGAGTCAGCCCCAGCATTTT. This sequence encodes CASSIAATRSQPQHF.

CDR3 residues: CASSPLPGPGGREQFF. The CDR3 nucleotides are TGTGCCAGCAGTCCCCTCCCGGGACCCGGGGGACGTGAGCAGTTCTTC. The chain couples TRBV28 to TRBJ2-1, with D possibly being TRBD2 (6 bases). The CDR3 is 16 amino acids. V lost 5 bases and J 9 bases, leaving 23 bases between the germline ends. Germline V gene lookup returns CDR1 MDHEN and CDR2 SYDVKM. The full variable domain, in which reference TRBV28 and TRBJ2-1 provide the parts outside the CDR3, is DVKVTQSSRYLVKRTGEKVFLECVQDMDHENMFWYRQDPGLGLRLIYFSYDVKMKEKGDIPEGYSVSREKKERFSLILESASTNQTSMYLCASSPLPGPGGREQFFGPGTRLTVL.

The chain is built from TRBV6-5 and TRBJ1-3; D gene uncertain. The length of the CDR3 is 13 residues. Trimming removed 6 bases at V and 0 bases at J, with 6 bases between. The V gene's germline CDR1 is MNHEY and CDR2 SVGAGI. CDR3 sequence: CASRESSGNTIYF. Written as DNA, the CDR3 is TGTGCCAGCAGGGAGAGCTCTGGAAACACCATATATTTT.

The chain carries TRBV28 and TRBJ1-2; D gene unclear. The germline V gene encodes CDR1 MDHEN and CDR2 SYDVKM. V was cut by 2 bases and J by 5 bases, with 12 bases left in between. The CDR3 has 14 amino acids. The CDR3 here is CASSLASTEYGYTF. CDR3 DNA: TGTGCCAGCAGTTTAGCTTCGACGGAGTATGGCTACACCTTC.

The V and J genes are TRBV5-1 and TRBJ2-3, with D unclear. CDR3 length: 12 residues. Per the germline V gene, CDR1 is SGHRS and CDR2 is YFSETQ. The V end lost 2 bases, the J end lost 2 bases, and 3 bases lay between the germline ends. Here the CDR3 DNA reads TGCGCCAGCAGCTTTAACACAGATACGCAGTATTTT. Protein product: CASSFNTDTQYF.

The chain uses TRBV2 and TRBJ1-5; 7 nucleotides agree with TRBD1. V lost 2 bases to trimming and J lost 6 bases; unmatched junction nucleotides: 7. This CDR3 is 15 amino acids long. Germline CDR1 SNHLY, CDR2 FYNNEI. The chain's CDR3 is CASSELRQGSQPQHF. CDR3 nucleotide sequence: TGTGCCAGCAGTGAACTCCGACAGGGTAGTCAGCCCCAGCATTTT.

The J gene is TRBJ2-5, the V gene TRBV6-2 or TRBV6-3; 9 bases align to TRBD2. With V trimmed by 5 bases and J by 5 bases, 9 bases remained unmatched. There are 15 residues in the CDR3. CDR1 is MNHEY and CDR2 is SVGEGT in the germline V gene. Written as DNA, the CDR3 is TGTGCCAGCAGTCACTTAGCGGGGGAGGATGAGACCCAGTACTTC. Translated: CASSHLAGEDETQYF.

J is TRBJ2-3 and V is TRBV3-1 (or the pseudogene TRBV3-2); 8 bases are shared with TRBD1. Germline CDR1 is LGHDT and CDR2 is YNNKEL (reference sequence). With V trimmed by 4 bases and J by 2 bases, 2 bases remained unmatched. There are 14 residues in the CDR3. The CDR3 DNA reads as TGTGCCAGCAGCCGACAGGGGAACACAGATACGCAGTATTTT. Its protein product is CASSRQGNTDTQYF.

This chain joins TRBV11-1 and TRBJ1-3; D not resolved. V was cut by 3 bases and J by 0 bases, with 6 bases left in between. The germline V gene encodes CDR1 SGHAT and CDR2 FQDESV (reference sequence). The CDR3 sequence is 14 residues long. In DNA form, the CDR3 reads TGTGCCAGCAGCTTGGCAACCTCTGGAAACACCATATATTTT. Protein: CASSLATSGNTIYF.

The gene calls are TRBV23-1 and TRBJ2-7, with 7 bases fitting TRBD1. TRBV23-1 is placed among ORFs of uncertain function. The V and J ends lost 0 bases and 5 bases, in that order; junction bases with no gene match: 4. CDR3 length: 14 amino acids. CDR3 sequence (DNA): TGCGCCAGCAGTCAATCGACAGGGAGTAACGAGCAGTACTTC. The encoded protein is CASSQSTGSNEQYF.

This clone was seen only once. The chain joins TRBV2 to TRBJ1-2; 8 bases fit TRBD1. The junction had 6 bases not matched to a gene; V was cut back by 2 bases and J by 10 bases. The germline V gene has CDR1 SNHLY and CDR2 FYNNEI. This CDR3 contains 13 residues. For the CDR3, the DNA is TGTGCCAGCAGTGAACCCGACAGGGGAGCCTACACCTTC. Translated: CASSEPDRGAYTF.

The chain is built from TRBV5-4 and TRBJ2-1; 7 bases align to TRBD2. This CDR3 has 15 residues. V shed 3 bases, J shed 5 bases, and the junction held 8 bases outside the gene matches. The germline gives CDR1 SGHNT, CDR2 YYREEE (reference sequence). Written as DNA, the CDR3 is TGTGCCAGCAGCTCCGGGACTAACCTTAACAATGAGCAGTTCTTC. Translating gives CASSSGTNLNNEQFF.

CDR3 amino acids: CASSQLAVDTQYF. DNA of the CDR3: TGTGCCAGCAGTCAATTAGCAGTAGATACGCAGTATTTT. The chain uses TRBV14 and TRBJ2-3; D gene ambiguous. V gave up 6 bases and J gave up 5 bases, with 12 bases separating them. Germline CDR1 is SGHDN and CDR2 is FVKESK. The CDR3 runs 13 residues.